The present TCR beta chain was sequenced within a study of blood T cell repertoires in COVID-19. Study background: PBMCs, B-cell-depleted T cells, or T cells provided the cDNA or gDNA that made up the material.

The CDR3 loop spans 11 amino acids. V dropped 4 bases and J dropped 7; count of bases not matched to a gene: 0. Points on this clone: Other DNA sequences from this sample encode an identical CDR3 as well.

Measured with immunoSEQ multiplex PCR; TCRdb has only the in-frame clones, and not every one. The sample holds 270,000 or so clones, roughly 85% seen once. V and J are TRBV12-3 or TRBV12-4 and TRBJ1-2; TRBD1 aligns across 7 bases. The sequence was collected from a woman aged 45-59 years who had recovered from COVID-19. Input material: peripheral blood. CDR3 loop: CASSSGGGYTF. The CDR3 coding sequence is TGTGCCAGCAGTTCAGGGGGTGGCTACACCTTC.